The clone carrying this T cell receptor (beta chain) has only a few counts. Enrolled during active infection, Seattle patients were then followed longitudinally. Per the original methods: Amplification of reference gene primers provided the estimated nucleated cell counts. Method: immunoSEQ multiplex PCR; TCRdb's copy keeps in-frame clones and lacks some. V and J calls and clone size are as listed in that table; D and trimming were resolved from the DNA. The table has about 180,000 clones, 80% to 90% seen once. The record originates from a study of blood T cell repertoires in COVID-19. Looking at the study overall: Specimens from acute and convalescent COVID-19 originated in the United States, Italy and Spain.

The germline V gene has CDR1 LGHNT and CDR2 FRNRAP. CDR3 length equals 15 residues. The trim removed 2 bases at V and 5 bases at J, leaving 7 bases unmatched. The source material was peripheral blood. V is TRBV12-5 and J is TRBJ1-2, with TRBD1 matching 8 bases. This TCR came from an elderly woman with COVID-19, enrolled during active disease. The CDR3 protein is CASGLSSGGLYGYTF. The DNA of the CDR3 is TGTGCTAGTGGTTTGTCTTCAGGGGGCCTGTATGGCTACACCTTC.